This T cell receptor beta chain was recovered during a study of CD8+ T cells in alopecia areata. Turning to the study itself: Using the percentage of affected scalp area, treated patients' severity was scored.

The treatment was: oral pan-JAK inhibitor, 5-10 mg twice daily. Alopecia areata patients provided lesional scalp punch biopsies and peripheral blood, both collected for the study. This clone was counted once. Its target is not known. V lost 5 bases and J 2 bases, leaving 8 bases between the germline ends. The CDR3 has 13 amino acids. From germline, CDR1 is LNHNV and CDR2 YYDKDF (reference sequence). Broader study findings: Persistence during tofacitinib was seen for many expanded lesional clones in scalp and blood. Among the top 100, expanded CD8+ clones were significantly decreased by tofacitinib, as was scalp clonality.

RNA extraction was followed by reverse transcription into cDNA, which acted as the sequencing template. Data came from immunoSEQ multiplex PCR; TCRdb stores just in-frame clones and leaves some out. The data contain some 220,000 clones, under 75% of them singletons. Sequencing used CD4+ T cells sorted from blood, obtained at week 4, from a patient treated with tofacitinib. The gene calls are TRBV15 and TRBJ2-3, with D perhaps TRBD1 or TRBD2 (5 bases each). This receptor was identified in a human donor with alopecia areata. In DNA form, the CDR3 reads TGTGCCACCAGCGGGACCAACACAGATACGCAGTATTTT. Protein sequence: CATSGTNTDTQYF.